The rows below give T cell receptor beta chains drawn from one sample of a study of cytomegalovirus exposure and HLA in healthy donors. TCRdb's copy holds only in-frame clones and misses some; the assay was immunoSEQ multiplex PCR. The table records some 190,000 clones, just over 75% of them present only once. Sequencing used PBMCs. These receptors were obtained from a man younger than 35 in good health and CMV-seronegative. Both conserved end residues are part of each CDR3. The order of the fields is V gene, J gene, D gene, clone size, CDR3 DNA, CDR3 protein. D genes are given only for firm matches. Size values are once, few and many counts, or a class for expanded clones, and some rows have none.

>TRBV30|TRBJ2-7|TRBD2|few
TGTGCCTGGAGTGTAATGACTAGCGGGAGCTACGAGCAGTACTTC
CAWSVMTSGSYEQYF
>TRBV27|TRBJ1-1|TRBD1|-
TGTGCCAGCATCAAAACAGGGGGCTACACTGAAGCTTTCTTT
CASIKTGGYTEAFF
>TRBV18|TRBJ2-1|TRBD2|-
TGTGCCAGCTCACCCGGGACTAGCGGGCCTTACAATGAGCAGTTCTTC
CASSPGTSGPYNEQFF
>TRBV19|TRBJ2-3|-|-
TGTGCCACAATGTTAAATGGGGGCAGGATCGGCACAGATACGCAGTATTTT
CATMLNGGRIGTDTQYF
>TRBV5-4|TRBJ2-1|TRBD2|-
TGTGCCAGCAGCTTGGTAGTACTAGCGGGGGATCGGGGCTACAATGAGCAGTTCTTC
CASSLVVLAGDRGYNEQFF
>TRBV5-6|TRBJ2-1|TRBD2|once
TGTGCCAGCAGCTTTTCAACTAGCGGGGGGTTCGATGAGCAGTTCTTC
CASSFSTSGGFDEQFF
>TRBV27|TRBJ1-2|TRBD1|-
TGTGCCACCTGGACAGGGGTGGATGGCTACACCTTC
CATWTGVDGYTF
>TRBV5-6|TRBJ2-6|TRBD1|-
TGTGCCAGCAGGCAGACAGGGGGCGGCTCTGGGGCCAACGTCCTGACTTTC
CASRQTGGGSGANVLTF
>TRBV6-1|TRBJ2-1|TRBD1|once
TGTGCCAGCAGTGAAGCGCTTGTACAGGGGGCTCGCAATGAGCAGTTCTTC
CASSEALVQGARNEQFF
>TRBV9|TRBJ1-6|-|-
TGTGCCAGCAGCGTAGGGAGGGCTAATTCACCCCTCCACTTT
CASSVGRANSPLHF
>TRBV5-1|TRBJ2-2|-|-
TGCGCCAGCAGCGGGCACAGGTTGACCGGGGAGCTGTTTTTT
CASSGHRLTGELFF
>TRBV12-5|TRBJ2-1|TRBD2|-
TGTGCTAGTGCCCGGAACCCCTTAGGACTAGAGAAGAGCAATGAGCAGTTCTTC
CASARNPLGLEKSNEQFF
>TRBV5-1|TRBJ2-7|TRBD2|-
TGCGCCAGCAGCATCGGACTAGCGGCTTCCTACGAGCAGTACTTC
CASSIGLAASYEQYF
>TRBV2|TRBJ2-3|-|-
TGTGCCAGCAGTGACGACAGGTTACCGATGGATACGCAGTATTTT
CASSDDRLPMDTQYF
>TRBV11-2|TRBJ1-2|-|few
TGTGCCAGCAGCTTATCGCAAGCTACTAAGCCTAACTATGGCTACACCTTC
CASSLSQATKPNYGYTF
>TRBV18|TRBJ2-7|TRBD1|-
TGTGCCAGCTCCCTTCCTCCGGGACAGGGGTGGGAGCAGTACTTC
CASSLPPGQGWEQYF
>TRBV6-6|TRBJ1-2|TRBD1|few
TGTGCCAGCAGACCGGGACAGGGGTATGGCTACACCTTC
CASRPGQGYGYTF
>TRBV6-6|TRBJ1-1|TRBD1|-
TGTGCCAGCAGTTACTTAGGACAGGGGGCAAGCACTGAAGCTTTCTTT
CASSYLGQGASTEAFF
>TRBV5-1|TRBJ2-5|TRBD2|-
TGCGCCAGCAGCTTGGCTGGGGAGGGCCAGTACTTC
CASSLAGEGQYF
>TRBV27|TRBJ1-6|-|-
TGTGCCTCCCGAGGGGGGGGACCACCCCTCCACTTT
CASRGGGPPLHF
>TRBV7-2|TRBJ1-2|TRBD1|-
TGTGCCGGAGAGACAGGGGGTCGCTATGGCTACACCTTC
CAGETGGRYGYTF
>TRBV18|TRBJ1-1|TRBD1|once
TGTGCCAGCTCTTATACAGGGGATACTGAAGCTTTCTTT
CASSYTGDTEAFF
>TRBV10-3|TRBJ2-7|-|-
TGTGCCATCAGTGAGAGACAGACCTACGAGCAGTACTTC
CAISERQTYEQYF
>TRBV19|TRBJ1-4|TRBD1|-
TGTGCCAGTAGTAAGGGGACAGCAACTAATGAAAAACTGTTTTTT
CASSKGTATNEKLFF
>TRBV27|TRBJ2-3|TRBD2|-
TGTGCCAGCGCCTTTAATAGGGGACTAGCTTCAGATACGCAGTATTTT
CASAFNRGLASDTQYF
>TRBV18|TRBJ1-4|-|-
TGTGCCAGCTCACCACTCGTTCGGTTAGGGGGACGCCAGGAAAAACTGTTTTTT
CASSPLVRLGGRQEKLFF
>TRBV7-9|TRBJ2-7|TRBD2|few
TGTGCCAGCAGCCGAGCGGGAGGGCCCTACGAGCAGTACTTC
CASSRAGGPYEQYF
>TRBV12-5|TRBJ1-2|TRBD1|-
TGTGCTAGTGGTTTCGCGACAGGGGGCGACAGGGGCTACACCTTC
CASGFATGGDRGYTF
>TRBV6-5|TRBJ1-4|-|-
TGTGCCAGCAGCCCGGAGGGGCCGCCGAAGGAAAAACTGTTTTTT
CASSPEGPPKEKLFF
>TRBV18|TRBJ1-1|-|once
TGTGCCAGCTCACCGGCGGGGATTAACACTGAAGCTTTCTTT
CASSPAGINTEAFF
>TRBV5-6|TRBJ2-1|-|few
TGTGCCAGCAGCCCCTTGGACAGAGACTACAATGAGCAGTTCTTC
CASSPLDRDYNEQFF
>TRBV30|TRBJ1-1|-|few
TGTGCCTGGAGTGTACGGGGGAACACTGAAGCTTTCTTT
CAWSVRGNTEAFF
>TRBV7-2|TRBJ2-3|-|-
TGTGCCAGCAGCTTAGAGGGGGATACGCAGTATTTT
CASSLEGDTQYF
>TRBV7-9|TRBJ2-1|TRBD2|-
TGTGCCAGCAGCCGTAGACTAGCGGGAGGTTTGAGCAATGAGCAGTTCTTC
CASSRRLAGGLSNEQFF
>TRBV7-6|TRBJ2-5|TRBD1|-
TGTGCCAGCAGCTACGGGACAGGATCGTACCAAGAGACCCAGTACTTC
CASSYGTGSYQETQYF